The subject of this entry is one TCR beta chain. The table lists this clone with a count of one. This receptor's antigen is unknown. Base qualities are not recorded, but no much larger clone differs from it by a single base. The CDR3 numbers 14 residues from cysteine through phenylalanine. The read is trimmed to its CDR3 DNA, 42 bases read in frame from base 1. After removal of 5 bases from V and 0 bases from J, the junction retains 7 bases not matched to a gene. CDR1 and CDR2, looked up from the germline V gene, are SQVTM and ANQGSEA. Whole blood was collected in K2EDTA tubes by collaborating institutions according to the institutions' own protocols. For TCRbeta analysis, collaborator samples were shipped as frozen whole blood, as isolated PBMCs, or as DNA extracted from either sample type. These data originate in a study of blood T cell repertoires in COVID-19 (dated by TCRdb to about 2020). Regarding the research as a whole: The collaborator samples originated in the United States, Italy and Spain and spanned the acute and convalescent phases of COVID-19. The prospective study material was composed of cDNA or gDNA derived from T cells, B-cell-depleted T cells, or PBMCs. Subjects who had been exposed to COVID-19, were actively infected with it, or had recovered from it provided the deeply sampled blood TCRbeta repertoires that made up the dataset. The repertoires were made available in a free public database intended to serve as a resource for research on the immune response to SARS-CoV-2. The samples were drawn from the first 160 participants of the ongoing ImmuneRACE study and from 950 to 1,500 subjects provided by 6 global collaborators. A de-identified subject ID, COVID-19 status, age in years and sex were almost always included in the sample metadata. HLA class I and class II types, where available, came from metadata supplied by the sample provider rather than from assay-based typing.

TCRbeta CDR3 regions were amplified from genomic DNA using the immunoSEQ Assay, a bias-controlled multiplex PCR. In the original analysis: Nucleated cell counts per sample were estimated from amplification of reference gene primers within the assay. To quantify the absolute abundance of each unique TCRbeta CDR3 rearrangement, sequence reads were collapsed and filtered. Productive Simpson clonality was computed per sample as the square root of Simpson's diversity index over productive rearrangements. TCRdb provides this immuneACCESS table in a form limited to in-frame rearrangements. Some clones are lacking; in checked studies, under half of them reflect an unresolved V gene, and why the rest are absent is not known. Clone size and the V and J calls come from that table; the DNA yielded D and trimming. The sample contains some 17,000 clones, over 75% of them found a single time. The biggest ten clones account for about a quarter of the sample.

What the research found in general, with its limitations: How much clinical and demographic metadata was included differed by source and by participant, and the metadata was provided uncurated.

Sequencing was carried out using peripheral blood. The receptor comes from a woman in her seventies with active COVID-19. The rearrangement joined TRBV29-1 to TRBJ2-7, and 7 bases in between align with TRBD1. The DNA sequence is given as TGCAGCGTTTCCCACAGGGGCAGCTCCTACGAGCAGTACTTC. Its translation is CSVSHRGSSYEQYF.